The clone carrying this T cell receptor beta chain was counted only a few times. Germline CDR1 is SGHTA and CDR2 is FQGTGA. V was clipped by 2 bases and J by 2 bases; unmatched bases: 4. There are 15 residues in the CDR3. The data stem from a study of cytomegalovirus exposure and HLA in healthy donors. The PCR employed 60 Vbeta primers together with 13 Jbeta primers. Produced via immunoSEQ multiplex PCR; TCRdb's table is partial and in-frame only. The top ten hold roughly 2% of the sample, which has about 140,000 clones, around 77% seen once. At sampling all donors were nominally healthy, likely with unrecorded immune exposures.

The sequencing input was PBMCs. The chain carries TRBV7-3 and TRBJ2-3; 7 bases match TRBD2. The TCR was taken from a man aged 25 to 40 in good health and CMV-seronegative. The CDR3 here is CASSLSGLFTDTQYF. The CDR3 nucleotides are TGTGCCAGCAGCTTATCGGGACTATTCACAGATACGCAGTATTTT.